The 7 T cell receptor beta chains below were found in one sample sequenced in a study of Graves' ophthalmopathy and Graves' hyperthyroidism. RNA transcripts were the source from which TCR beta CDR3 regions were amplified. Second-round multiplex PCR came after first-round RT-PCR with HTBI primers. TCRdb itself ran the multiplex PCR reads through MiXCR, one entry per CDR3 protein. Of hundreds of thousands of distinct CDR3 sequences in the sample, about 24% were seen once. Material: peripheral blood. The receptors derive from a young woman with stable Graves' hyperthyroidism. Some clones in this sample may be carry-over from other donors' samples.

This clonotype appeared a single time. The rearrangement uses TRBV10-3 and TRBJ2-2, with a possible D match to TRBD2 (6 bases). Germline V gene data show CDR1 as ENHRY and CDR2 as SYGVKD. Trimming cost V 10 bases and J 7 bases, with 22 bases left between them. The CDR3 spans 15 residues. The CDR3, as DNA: TGTGCCACCAGAGACACCCCCGAGGAGGGCGGGGAGCTGTTTTTT. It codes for CATRDTPEEGGELFF.

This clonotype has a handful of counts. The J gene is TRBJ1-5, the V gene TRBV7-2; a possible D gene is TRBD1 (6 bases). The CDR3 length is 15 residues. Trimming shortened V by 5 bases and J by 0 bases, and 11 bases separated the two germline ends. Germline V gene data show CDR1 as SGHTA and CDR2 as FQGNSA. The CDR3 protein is CASSPGAASNQPQHF. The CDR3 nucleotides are TGTGCCAGCAGCCCAGGGGCGGCTAGCAATCAGCCCCAGCATTTT.

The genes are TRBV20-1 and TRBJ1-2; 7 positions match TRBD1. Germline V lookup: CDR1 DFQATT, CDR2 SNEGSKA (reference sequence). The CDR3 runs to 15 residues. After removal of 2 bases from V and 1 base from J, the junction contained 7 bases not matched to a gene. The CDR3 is CSARPMGQSNYGYTF. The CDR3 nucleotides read TGCAGTGCTAGACCCATGGGACAGAGTAACTATGGCTACACCTTC.

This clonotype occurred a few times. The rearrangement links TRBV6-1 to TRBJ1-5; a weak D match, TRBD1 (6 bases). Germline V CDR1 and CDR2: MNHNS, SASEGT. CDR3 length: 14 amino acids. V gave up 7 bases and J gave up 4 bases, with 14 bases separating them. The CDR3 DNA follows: TGTGCCAGCAAAGGTGGACAGTCTAATCAGCCCCAGCATTTT. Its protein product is CASKGGQSNQPQHF.

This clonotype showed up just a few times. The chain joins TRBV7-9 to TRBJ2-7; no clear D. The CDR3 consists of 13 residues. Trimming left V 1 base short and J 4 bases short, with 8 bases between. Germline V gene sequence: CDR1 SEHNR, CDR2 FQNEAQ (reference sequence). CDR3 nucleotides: TGTGCCAGCAGCTTAGACCCTATGTACGAGCAGTACTTC. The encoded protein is CASSLDPMYEQYF.

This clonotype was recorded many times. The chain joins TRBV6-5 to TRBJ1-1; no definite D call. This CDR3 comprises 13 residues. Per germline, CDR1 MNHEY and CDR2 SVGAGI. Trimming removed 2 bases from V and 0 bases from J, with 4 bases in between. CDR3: CASSYEMNTEAFF. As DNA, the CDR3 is TGTGCCAGCAGTTACGAAATGAACACTGAAGCTTTCTTT.

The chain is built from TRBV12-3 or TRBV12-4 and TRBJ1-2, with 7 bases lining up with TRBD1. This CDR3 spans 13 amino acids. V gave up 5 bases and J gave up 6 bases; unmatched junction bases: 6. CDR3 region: CASSTGVENGYTF. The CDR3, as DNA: TGTGCCAGCAGTACAGGGGTGGAAAATGGCTACACCTTC.